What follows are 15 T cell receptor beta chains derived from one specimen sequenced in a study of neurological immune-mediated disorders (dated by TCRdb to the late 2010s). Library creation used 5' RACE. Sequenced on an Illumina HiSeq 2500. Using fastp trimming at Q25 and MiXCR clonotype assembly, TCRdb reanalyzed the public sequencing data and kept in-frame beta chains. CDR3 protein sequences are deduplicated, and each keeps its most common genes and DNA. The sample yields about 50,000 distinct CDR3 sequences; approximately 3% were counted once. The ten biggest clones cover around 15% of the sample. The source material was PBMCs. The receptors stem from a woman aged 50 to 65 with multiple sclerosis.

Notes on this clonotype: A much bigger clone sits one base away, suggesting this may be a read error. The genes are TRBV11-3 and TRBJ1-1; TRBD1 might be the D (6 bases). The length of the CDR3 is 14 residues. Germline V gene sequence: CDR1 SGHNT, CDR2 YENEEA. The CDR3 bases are TGTGTCAGCAGCTTAGCAGGGGTGAAGACTGAAGCTTTCTTT. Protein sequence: CVSSLAGVKTEAFF.

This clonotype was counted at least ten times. Here the CDR3 DNA reads TGCAGTGCTAGTGATAGCGGGGGCCCGAACACCGGGGAGCTGTTTTTT. As protein: CSASDSGGPNTGELFF. The gene calls are TRBV20-1 and TRBJ2-2, with 9 nucleotides matching TRBD2. The J segment lost 0 bases and the V segment lost 3 bases, leaving 5 bases of the junction unmatched. Germline CDR1 is DFQATT and CDR2 is SNEGSKA (reference sequence). The CDR3 consists of 16 residues.

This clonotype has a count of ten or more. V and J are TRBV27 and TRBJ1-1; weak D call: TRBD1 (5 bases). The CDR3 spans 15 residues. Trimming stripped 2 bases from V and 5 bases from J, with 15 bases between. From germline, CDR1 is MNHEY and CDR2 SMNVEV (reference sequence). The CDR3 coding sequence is TGTGCCAGCAGTTTAACTACCGGGGCCTGGACTGAAGCTTTCTTT. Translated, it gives CASSLTTGAWTEAFF.

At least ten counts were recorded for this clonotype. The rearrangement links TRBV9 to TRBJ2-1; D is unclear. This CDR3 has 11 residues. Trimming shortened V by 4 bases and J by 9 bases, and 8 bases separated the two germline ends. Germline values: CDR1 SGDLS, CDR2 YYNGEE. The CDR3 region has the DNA TGTGCCAGCAGCCCGGGTATTGAGCAGTTCTTC. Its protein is CASSPGIEQFF.

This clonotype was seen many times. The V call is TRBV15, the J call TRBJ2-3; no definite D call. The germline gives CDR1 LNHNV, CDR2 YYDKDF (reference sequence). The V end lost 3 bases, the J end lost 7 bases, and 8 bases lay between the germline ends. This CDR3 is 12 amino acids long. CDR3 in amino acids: CATSRTRHTQYF. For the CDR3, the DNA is TGTGCCACCAGCAGGACCCGACATACGCAGTATTTT.

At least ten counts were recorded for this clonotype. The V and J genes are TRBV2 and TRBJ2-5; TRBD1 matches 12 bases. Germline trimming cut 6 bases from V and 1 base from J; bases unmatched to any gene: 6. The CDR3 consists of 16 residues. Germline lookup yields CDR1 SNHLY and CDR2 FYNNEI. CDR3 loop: CASRAGTGGLQETQYF. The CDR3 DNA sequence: TGTGCCAGCAGAGCCGGGACAGGGGGCCTCCAAGAGACCCAGTACTTC.

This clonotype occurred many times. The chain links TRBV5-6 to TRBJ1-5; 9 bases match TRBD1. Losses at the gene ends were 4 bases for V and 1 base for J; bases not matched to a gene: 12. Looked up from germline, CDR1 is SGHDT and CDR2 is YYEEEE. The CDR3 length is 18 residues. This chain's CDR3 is CASSRLRTGELSNQPQHF. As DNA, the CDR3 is TGTGCCAGCAGCCGCCTTCGGACAGGGGAATTGAGCAATCAGCCCCAGCATTTT.

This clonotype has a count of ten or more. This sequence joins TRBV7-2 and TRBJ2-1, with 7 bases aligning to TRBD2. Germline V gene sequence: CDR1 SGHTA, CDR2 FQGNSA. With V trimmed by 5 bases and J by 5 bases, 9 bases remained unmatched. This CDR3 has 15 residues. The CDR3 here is CASSPTSLPHNEQFF. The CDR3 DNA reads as TGTGCCAGCAGCCCGACTAGCCTCCCCCACAATGAGCAGTTCTTC.

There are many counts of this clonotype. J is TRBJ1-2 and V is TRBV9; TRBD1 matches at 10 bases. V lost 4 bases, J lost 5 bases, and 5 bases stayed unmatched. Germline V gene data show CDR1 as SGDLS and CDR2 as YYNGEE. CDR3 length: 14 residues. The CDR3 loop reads CASSLGQGSYGYTF. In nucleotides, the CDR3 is TGTGCCAGCAGCTTGGGACAGGGGAGTTATGGCTACACCTTC. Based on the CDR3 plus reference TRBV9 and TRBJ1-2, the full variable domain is DSGVTQTPKHLITATGQRVTLRCSPRSGDLSVYWYQQSLDQGLQFLIQYYNGEERAKGNILERFSAQQFPDLHSELNLSSLELGDSALYFCASSLGQGSYGYTFGSGTRLTVV.

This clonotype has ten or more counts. The CDR3 loop is CASGSPSTTDTQYF. In nucleotides, the CDR3 is TGCGCCAGTGGAAGCCCTTCTACCACAGATACGCAGTATTTT. This chain joins TRBV5-1 and TRBJ2-3; D not resolved. The CDR3 extends over 14 amino acids. V lost 8 bases and J 2 bases, leaving 15 bases between the germline ends. CDR1 and CDR2 (germline): SGHRS, YFSETQ.

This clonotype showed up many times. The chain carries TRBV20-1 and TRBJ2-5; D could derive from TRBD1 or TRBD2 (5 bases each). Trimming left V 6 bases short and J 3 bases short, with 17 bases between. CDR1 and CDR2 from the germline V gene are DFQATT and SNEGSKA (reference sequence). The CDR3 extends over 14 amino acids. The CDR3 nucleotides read TGCAGTGCCCGAGGGGAAGGGATTGAAGAGACCCAGTACTTC. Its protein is CSARGEGIEETQYF.

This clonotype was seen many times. The CDR3 bases are TGTGCCAGCAGCCAAGTACAGGGGCATGGCTACACCTTC. It encodes CASSQVQGHGYTF. The chain couples TRBV3-1 to TRBJ1-2; 7 bases are shared with TRBD1. This CDR3 is 13 amino acids long. Trimming at V came to 1 base and at J to 6 bases, leaving 2 bases not matched to a gene. The germline CDR1 and CDR2 sequences are LGHDT and YNNKEL (reference sequence).

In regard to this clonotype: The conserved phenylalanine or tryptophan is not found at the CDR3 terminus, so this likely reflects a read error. The CDR3 nucleotides read TGTGCCAGCAGCTTAGAACCGACAGGGAGCTCCTATAATTCACCCCTCCACAAT. Its protein is CASSLEPTGSSYNSPLHN. This rearrangement joins TRBV7-9 to TRBJ1-6, with TRBD1 matching over 7 bases. The V segment lost 1 base and the J segment 0 bases; nucleotides outside the gene matches: 6. This CDR3 contains 18 residues. Germline V gene data show CDR1 as SEHNR and CDR2 as FQNEAQ (reference sequence).

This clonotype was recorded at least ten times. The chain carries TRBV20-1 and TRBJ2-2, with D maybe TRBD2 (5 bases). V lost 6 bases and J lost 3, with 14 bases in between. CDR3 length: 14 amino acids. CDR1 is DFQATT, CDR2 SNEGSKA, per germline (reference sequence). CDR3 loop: CSARTGYDTGELFF. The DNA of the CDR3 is TGCAGTGCCCGGACGGGGTACGACACCGGGGAGCTGTTTTTT.

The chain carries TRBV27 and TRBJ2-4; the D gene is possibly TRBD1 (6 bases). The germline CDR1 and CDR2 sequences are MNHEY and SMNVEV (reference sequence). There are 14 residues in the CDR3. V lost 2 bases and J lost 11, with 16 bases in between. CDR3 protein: CASSLKQGRKLQYF. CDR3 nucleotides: TGTGCCAGCAGTTTAAAACAGGGTAGGAAACTTCAGTACTTC.